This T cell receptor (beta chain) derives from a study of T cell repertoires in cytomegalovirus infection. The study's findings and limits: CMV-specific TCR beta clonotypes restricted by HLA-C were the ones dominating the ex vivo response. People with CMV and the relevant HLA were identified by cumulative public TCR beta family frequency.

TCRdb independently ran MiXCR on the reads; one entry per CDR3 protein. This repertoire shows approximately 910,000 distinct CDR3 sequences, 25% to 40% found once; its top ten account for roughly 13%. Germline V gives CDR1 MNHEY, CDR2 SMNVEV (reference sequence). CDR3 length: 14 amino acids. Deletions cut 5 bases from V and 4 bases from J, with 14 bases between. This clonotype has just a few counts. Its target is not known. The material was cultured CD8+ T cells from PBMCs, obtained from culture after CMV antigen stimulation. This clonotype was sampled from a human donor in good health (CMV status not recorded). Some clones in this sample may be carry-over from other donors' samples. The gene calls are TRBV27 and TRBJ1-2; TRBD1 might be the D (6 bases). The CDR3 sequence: CASSGLGGAYGYTF. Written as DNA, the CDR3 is TGTGCCAGCAGTGGACTGGGGGGGGCCTATGGCTACACCTTC.